This T cell receptor (beta chain) was observed in a study of blood T cell repertoires in COVID-19. In the study overall: T cells, B-cell-depleted T cells, or PBMCs supplied cDNA or gDNA.

This CDR3 is built from 16 residues. V lost 8 bases, J lost 5 bases, and 10 bases stayed unmatched. CDR1 and CDR2 (germline): KGHSH, LQKENI. Original processing methods: How many nucleated cells were present was estimated from reference gene primer amplification. Data came from immunoSEQ multiplex PCR; TCRdb stores just in-frame clones and leaves some out. V, J and clone size derive from that table, while D and trimming were established from the DNA sequence. This table holds 50,000 or so clones, 90% found once. The receptor comes from an elderly woman with acute or convalescent COVID-19. The sequenced material came from peripheral blood. This rearrangement joins TRBV18 to TRBJ2-1; the match to TRBD1 covers 12 bases. CDR3 loop: CASLGAGQGANNEQFF. CDR3 coding DNA: TGTGCCAGCCTTGGGGCGGGACAGGGGGCCAACAATGAGCAGTTCTTC.